The next 26 T cell receptor beta chains were all read from a single sample in a study of cytomegalovirus exposure and HLA in healthy donors. The PCR employed 60 Vbeta primers together with 13 Jbeta primers. Assay: immunoSEQ multiplex PCR; the TCRdb copy retains only in-frame clones and omits some. The repertoire consists of roughly 97,000 clones, with 81% occurring once and the leading ten covering more than 5%. Sequenced: PBMCs. The source of these receptors is a man aged 35 to 55 in good health and CMV-seropositive.

V usage is TRBV28 and J usage is TRBJ2-6, with D possibly matching TRBD2 (7 bases). V shed 2 bases and J shed 0 bases, with 23 bases lying between them. The CDR3 contains 21 residues. In germline, CDR1 is MDHEN, CDR2 SYDVKM. The CDR3 spells CASSLGLWGAGAVSGANVLTF. CDR3 nucleotide sequence: TGTGCCAGCAGTTTAGGGTTGTGGGGGGCGGGAGCGGTCTCTGGGGCCAACGTCCTGACTTTC.

This clone came up once. V and J are TRBV7-8 and TRBJ1-2; D gene ambiguous. This CDR3 has 12 residues. V was cut by 1 base and J by 10 bases, with 10 bases left in between. CDR1 and CDR2 (germline): SGHVS, FQNEAQ. CDR3 protein: CASSLVATDYTF. The CDR3 DNA is TGTGCCAGCAGCTTAGTGGCGACTGACTACACCTTC.

The chain combines TRBV5-5 with TRBJ2-7; 9 bases match TRBD1. Trimming cost V 4 bases and J 3 bases; bases outside gene matches: 11. The CDR3 contains 16 residues. CDR1 SGHKS and CDR2 YYEKEE come from the germline V gene (reference sequence). The CDR3 loop is CASSPGGQGLLYEQYF. For the CDR3, the DNA is TGTGCCAGCAGCCCTGGGGGACAGGGTTTACTCTACGAGCAGTACTTC.

The chain is built from TRBV5-6 and TRBJ1-2, with D possibly matching TRBD1 (5 bases). There are 14 residues in the CDR3. Germline V CDR1 and CDR2: SGHDT, YYEEEE. The V end was cut by 6 bases, the J end by 9 bases, with 21 bases between. For the CDR3, the DNA is TGTGCCAGCACCCCGGTCGGGGGGGGGAGAAGCTACACCTTC. Translation gives CASTPVGGGRSYTF.

The chain has TRBV28 and TRBJ2-2; the match to TRBD2 covers 16 bases. CDR1 MDHEN and CDR2 SYDVKM come from the germline V gene. The CDR3 runs 19 residues. V lost 0 bases to trimming and J lost 1 base; unmatched junction nucleotides: 2. This chain's CDR3 is CASSLWGLAGGRNTGELFF. For the CDR3, the DNA is TGTGCCAGCAGTTTATGGGGACTAGCGGGAGGGAGGAACACCGGGGAGCTGTTTTTT.

The chain couples TRBV7-2 to TRBJ1-4, with D possibly matching TRBD1 (6 bases). The CDR3 is 19 amino acids. Germline CDR1 and CDR2: SGHTA and FQGNSA. V dropped 1 base and J dropped 3 bases, with 21 bases sitting between them. The CDR3 nucleotides are TGTGCCAGCAGCTTAGTGGCACAGGGAAGGCGGGGGGCTAATGAAAAACTGTTTTTT. Translation: CASSLVAQGRRGANEKLFF.

V usage is TRBV5-1 and J usage is TRBJ2-1; 12 bases are shared with TRBD2. The V gene's germline CDR1 is SGHRS and CDR2 YFSETQ. There are 17 residues in the CDR3. V shed 0 bases and J 5 bases; nucleotides not matched to a gene: 6. The CDR3 DNA is TGCGCCAGCAGCTTGGCGGCTAGCGGGAGGGCTAACAATGAGCAGTTCTTC. Translating gives CASSLAASGRANNEQFF. The full variable domain, completed using reference TRBV5-1 and TRBJ2-1, is KAGVTQTPRYLIKTRGQQVTLSCSPISGHRSVSWYQQTPGQGLQFLFEYFSETQRNKGNFPGRFSGRQFSNSRSEMNVSTLELGDSALYLCASSLAASGRANNEQFFGPGTRLTVL.

The gene calls are TRBV9 and TRBJ1-1; TRBD1 agrees at 9 bases. The J segment lost 4 bases and the V segment lost 0 bases, leaving 4 bases of the junction unmatched. CDR3 length equals 15 residues. The V gene's germline CDR1 is SGDLS and CDR2 YYNGEE. Written as DNA, the CDR3 is TGTGCCAGCAGCGTAGAACCGGGACAGGGCACTGAAGCTTTCTTT. This sequence encodes CASSVEPGQGTEAFF.

The sample holds a few counts of this clone. The chain uses TRBV5-4 and TRBJ2-7; 8 bases fit TRBD2. CDR3 size: 14 residues. V trimming: 0 bases; J trimming: 6 bases; junction bases outside the gene matches: 5. The germline V gene has CDR1 SGHNT and CDR2 YYREEE (reference sequence). CDR3 residues: CASSLGGLVGEQYF. CDR3 sequence (DNA): TGTGCCAGCAGCTTGGGGGGACTAGTCGGCGAGCAGTACTTC.

This clone was seen only a few times. The chain recombines TRBV27 with TRBJ1-5, with a tentative D call TRBD1 (6 bases). V dropped 2 bases and J dropped 4 bases, with 12 bases sitting between them. This CDR3 has 15 residues. Germline CDR1 reads MNHEY; CDR2 reads SMNVEV (reference sequence). CDR3 residues: CASSLEGRGNQPQHF. The CDR3 bases are TGTGCCAGCAGTTTAGAGGGCAGGGGAAATCAGCCCCAGCATTTT.

The chain recombines TRBV18 with TRBJ1-6; D is possibly TRBD1 (5 bases). The CDR3 extends over 16 amino acids. Germline V gene lookup returns CDR1 KGHSH and CDR2 LQKENI. Trimming shortened V by 3 bases and J by 7 bases, and 16 bases separated the two germline ends. The CDR3, as DNA: TGTGCCAGCTCACCTGGCTTGCAGGGTATGAATTCACCCCTCCACTTT. It translates to CASSPGLQGMNSPLHF.

The chain carries TRBV10-3 and TRBJ1-6; 8 bases are a match to TRBD1. Germline-derived CDR1 and CDR2 are ENHRY and SYGVKD. This CDR3 is built from 14 residues. Germline trimming cut 6 bases from V and 5 bases from J; bases unmatched to any gene: 3. The CDR3 nucleotides are TGTGCCATCAGCCCGACAGGGGATAATTCACCCCTCCACTTT. Amino acids: CAISPTGDNSPLHF.

The chain is built from TRBV28 and TRBJ2-5; 9 bases map to TRBD1. V lost 7 bases, J lost 5 bases, and 8 bases stayed unmatched. Germline values: CDR1 MDHEN, CDR2 SYDVKM. The CDR3 runs 14 residues. The CDR3 loop reads CASKDRGFVETQYF. CDR3 in DNA: TGTGCCAGCAAGGACAGGGGATTCGTGGAGACCCAGTACTTC.

V gene TRBV6-1 combines with J gene TRBJ1-2; 8 positions agree with TRBD1. With 5 bases clipped from V and 6 bases from J, the junction kept 11 bases outside the gene matches. CDR1 MNHNS and CDR2 SASEGT come from the germline V gene. The CDR3 covers 15 residues. CDR3 nucleotides: TGTGCCAGCAGTTGGAGCAGGGGGCTAAGTGATGGCTACACCTTC. Amino acid sequence: CASSWSRGLSDGYTF.

The V gene is TRBV5-1, the J gene TRBJ1-2; a weak D match, TRBD1 (6 bases). With 0 bases removed from V and 8 bases from J, the gap between germline ends came to 14 bases. This CDR3 comprises 14 residues. Germline loops: CDR1 SGHRS, CDR2 YFSETQ. The CDR3 spells CASSLEGGRSGYTF. CDR3 sequence (DNA): TGCGCCAGCAGCTTGGAGGGGGGGCGGTCCGGCTACACCTTC.

The chain combines TRBV6-1 with TRBJ2-7; 12 bases map to TRBD2. The V segment lost 4 bases and the J segment 4 bases; nucleotides outside the gene matches: 5. This CDR3 spans 15 amino acids. Per the germline V gene, CDR1 is MNHNS and CDR2 is SASEGT. The CDR3 reads CASSGGLAGLYEQYF. In DNA, the CDR3 is TGTGCCAGCAGTGGAGGACTAGCGGGACTATACGAGCAGTACTTC.

The chain links TRBV7-3 to TRBJ2-3; 8 bases line up with TRBD1. The germline gives CDR1 SGHTA, CDR2 FQGTGA. The J segment lost 1 base and the V segment lost 4 bases, leaving 7 bases of the junction unmatched. This CDR3 contains 16 residues. The CDR3 region has the DNA TGTGCCAGCAGCTATACAGGGGGAATGGGCACAGATACGCAGTATTTT. Translation: CASSYTGGMGTDTQYF.

The V gene is TRBV19, the J gene TRBJ2-3, with a possible D match to TRBD2 (5 bases). The V end was cut by 5 bases, the J end by 1 base, with 22 bases between. CDR1 and CDR2 from the germline V gene are LNHDA and SQIVND (reference sequence). The length of the CDR3 is 18 residues. CDR3 coding DNA: TGTGCCAGTAGTCCCTCGGGCGCCGGGGTTGATGGCACAGATACGCAGTATTTT. Translation gives CASSPSGAGVDGTDTQYF.

This clone was counted once. Germline is not matched at one junction end, which may reflect a read error. The J gene is TRBJ2-1, the V gene TRBV2, with D possibly being TRBD2 (5 bases). Per the germline V gene, CDR1 is SNHLY and CDR2 is FYNNEI. This CDR3 spans 15 amino acids. CDR3 protein: CASTERRASYNEQFF. DNA of the CDR3: TGTGCCAGCACTGAACGGCGGGCCTCCTACAATGAGCAGTTCTTC.

The CDR3 here is CASSWSSGSEETQYF. For the CDR3, the DNA is TGTGCCAGCAGCTGGTCTAGCGGGAGTGAAGAGACCCAGTACTTC. V and J are TRBV7-2 and TRBJ2-5; TRBD2 matches 10 bases. CDR1 and CDR2 from the germline V gene are SGHTA and FQGNSA. The CDR3 runs to 15 residues. With 4 bases clipped from V and 3 bases from J, the junction kept 5 bases outside the gene matches.

This rearrangement joins TRBV9 to TRBJ2-3; D ambiguous. CDR1 and CDR2 from the germline V gene are SGDLS and YYNGEE. The V gene lost 0 bases and the J gene lost 2 bases, with 4 bases spanning the gap. The CDR3 extends over 13 amino acids. CDR3 DNA sequence: TGTGCCAGCAGCGTAGCTCCCACAGATACGCAGTATTTT. Amino acids: CASSVAPTDTQYF.

This clone was seen only a few times. J is TRBJ2-5 and V is TRBV18, with TRBD1 matching over 7 bases. Per germline, CDR1 KGHSH and CDR2 LQKENI. The CDR3 is made up of 13 amino acids. Trimming at V came to 3 bases and at J to 2 bases, leaving 0 bases not matched to a gene. The DNA for the CDR3 is TGTGCCAGCTCACCGGGACAGCAAGAGACCCAGTACTTC. It is translated as CASSPGQQETQYF.

J is TRBJ2-5 and V is TRBV10-3; perhaps TRBD1 as D (7 bases). V was trimmed by 6 bases and J by 5 bases, leaving 16 bases between them. Germline V CDR1 and CDR2: ENHRY, SYGVKD. CDR3 length equals 14 residues. CDR3 sequence (DNA): TGTGCCATCAGGGATGGAGGGGGCCAGGAGACCCAGTACTTC. It translates to CAIRDGGGQETQYF.

CDR3: CASSLRGSGPGGLYTF. The DNA for the CDR3 is TGCGCCAGCAGCTTGCGAGGAAGTGGCCCCGGCGGCCTCTACACCTTC. The chain couples TRBV5-1 to TRBJ1-2; unclear D gene. The V end was cut by 1 base, the J end by 10 bases, with 23 bases between. The CDR3 spans 16 residues. CDR1 and CDR2 from the germline V gene are SGHRS and YFSETQ. The full variable domain, rest sourced from reference TRBV5-1 and TRBJ1-2, is KAGVTQTPRYLIKTRGQQVTLSCSPISGHRSVSWYQQTPGQGLQFLFEYFSETQRNKGNFPGRFSGRQFSNSRSEMNVSTLELGDSALYLCASSLRGSGPGGLYTFGSGTRLTVV.

Note on this clone: This same CDR3 is encoded by further DNA sequences in the sample. The CDR3 nucleotides are TGTGCCAGCAGCCTTAACACCGGGGAGCTGTTTTTT. Encoded protein: CASSLNTGELFF. The rearrangement joins TRBV9 to TRBJ2-2; the D is unclear. The CDR3 is 12 residues long. The germline CDR1 and CDR2 sequences are SGDLS and YYNGEE. Trimming removed 4 bases from V and 2 bases from J, with 3 bases in between.

The V and J genes are TRBV7-3 and TRBJ2-3; D not certain. Trimming pared 2 bases from V and 5 bases from J, leaving 8 bases between. This CDR3 is 13 amino acids long. Germline values: CDR1 SGHTA, CDR2 FQGTGA. The CDR3 is CASSLDRGDTQYF. For the CDR3, the DNA is TGTGCCAGCAGCTTAGATCGAGGAGATACGCAGTATTTT.